These 24 T cell receptor beta chains were sequenced from one sample in a study of blood T cells in healthy people across ages. Sample-barcoded 5' priming and a J-beta primer mix drove a second PCR of about 6 to 12 cycles. TCRdb reanalysed the 5' RACE reads using MiXCR and keeps one entry per CDR3 protein. The sample holds about 1.6 million distinct CDR3 sequences, roughly 32% seen once. Sequenced sample: blood. The source is a woman aged 30 to 39 in good health.

The rearrangement links TRBV3-1 to TRBJ2-1; 9 bases fit TRBD2. This CDR3 has 16 amino acids. J gave up 5 bases and V 0 bases, and 5 bases lay outside the gene matches. Germline V lookup: CDR1 LGHDT, CDR2 YNNKEL (reference sequence). The DNA for the CDR3 is TGTGCCAGCAGCCAAGAAAGTCTAGCGGGGAACAATGAGCAGTTCTTC. As protein: CASSQESLAGNNEQFF.

This clonotype was counted only a few times. This chain's CDR3 is CASSVTGATGYEQYF. The CDR3 coding sequence is TGTGCCAGCAGCGTCACAGGGGCAACTGGCTACGAGCAGTACTTC. The chain joins TRBV9 to TRBJ2-7, with 7 bases matching TRBD1. The V and J ends lost 2 bases and 3 bases, in that order; junction bases with no gene match: 8. This CDR3 region has 15 residues. The germline V gene encodes CDR1 SGDLS and CDR2 YYNGEE. Supplemented by reference TRBV9 and TRBJ2-7, the full variable domain reads DSGVTQTPKHLITATGQRVTLRCSPRSGDLSVYWYQQSLDQGLQFLIQYYNGEERAKGNILERFSAQQFPDLHSELNLSSLELGDSALYFCASSVTGATGYEQYFGPGTRLTVT.

This chain joins TRBV9 and TRBJ2-5; D unresolved. The ends were cut back, 3 bases at V and 2 bases at J, with 11 bases in the middle. The CDR3 sequence is 14 residues long. CDR1 is SGDLS, CDR2 YYNGEE, per germline. DNA of the CDR3: TGTGCCAGCAGCGGGCGACGAGAACAAGAGACCCAGTACTTC. It encodes CASSGRREQETQYF.

This sequence joins TRBV30 and TRBJ2-4; possibly TRBD2 for D (5 bases). The DNA end is more similar to TRBJ2-7, so the J call may be wrong. Germline V gene data show CDR1 as GTSNPN and CDR2 as SVGIG (reference sequence). This CDR3 comprises 12 residues. CDR3 sequence reads: CAWSTGDYEQYF. CDR3 nucleotide sequence: TGTGCCTGGAGTACCGGGGACTACGAGCAGTACTTC.

The J gene is TRBJ2-2, the V gene TRBV20-1; 9 bases are shared with TRBD2. Trimming at V came to 2 bases and at J to 4 bases, leaving 5 bases not matched to a gene. The germline V gene encodes CDR1 DFQATT and CDR2 SNEGSKA (reference sequence). The CDR3 runs to 15 residues. CDR3 sequence reads: CSARLAGGPTGELFF. CDR3 DNA: TGCAGTGCTAGACTTGCGGGAGGGCCCACCGGGGAGCTGTTTTTT.

Only a few counts were recorded for this clonotype. The chain carries TRBV20-1 and TRBJ2-7; D is perhaps TRBD2 (5 bases). This CDR3 contains 10 residues. Germline CDR1 reads DFQATT; CDR2 reads SNEGSKA (reference sequence). V was cut by 5 bases and J by 9 bases, with 11 bases left in between. The CDR3 spells CSAPEAWQYF. CDR3 in DNA: TGCAGTGCTCCGGAGGCTTGGCAGTACTTC.

The chain combines TRBV5-1 with TRBJ2-4; TRBD1 aligns across 8 bases. This CDR3 region has 15 residues. V lost 4 bases and J lost 4; bases outside the gene matches: 7. CDR1 and CDR2 from the germline V gene are SGHRS and YFSETQ. The CDR3: CASSLSRDRKNIQYF. The CDR3 DNA reads as TGCGCCAGCAGCCTGTCCCGGGACAGGAAAAACATTCAGTACTTC.

Only a few counts were recorded for this clonotype. The chain uses TRBV2 and TRBJ1-4; D not certain. The germline V gene has CDR1 SNHLY and CDR2 FYNNEI. The CDR3 is made up of 17 amino acids. V was trimmed by 6 bases and J by 4 bases, leaving 21 bases between them. CDR3 DNA sequence: TGTGCCAGCAGGAGGGCGCAAGCCGGGCCCCTTAATGAAAAACTGTTTTTT. This translates into CASRRAQAGPLNEKLFF.

This rearrangement joins TRBV4-1 to TRBJ2-7; D possibly matches TRBD1 or TRBD2 (6 bases each). CDR3 length: 15 residues. Germline V CDR1 and CDR2: MGHRA, YSYEKL. The V end lost 4 bases, the J end lost 3 bases, and 16 bases lay between the germline ends. CDR3 region: CASSPERGAVYEQYF. CDR3 nucleotide sequence: TGCGCCAGCAGCCCAGAAAGGGGGGCGGTCTACGAGCAGTACTTC.

V and J are TRBV20-1 and TRBJ1-2; D unresolved. Germline CDR1 reads DFQATT; CDR2 reads SNEGSKA (reference sequence). The V end lost 1 base, the J end lost 3 bases, and 18 bases lay between the germline ends. This CDR3 is 16 amino acids long. The CDR3 is CSARGSDERFYYGYTF. The CDR3 DNA reads as TGCAGTGCTAGAGGATCGGACGAAAGGTTCTACTATGGCTACACCTTC.

CDR3 sequence: CAWSENGQYGYTF. The CDR3 DNA reads TGTGCCTGGAGCGAGAACGGACAGTATGGCTACACCTTC. The chain uses TRBV30 and TRBJ1-2; possibly TRBD1 for D (6 bases). The CDR3 contains 13 residues. Trimming cost V 3 bases and J 5 bases, with 13 bases left between them. CDR1 and CDR2 (germline): GTSNPN, SVGIG (reference sequence).

Points on this clonotype: This could be a read error, since a much larger clone is one nucleotide away. Without the conserved terminal phenylalanine or tryptophan, this CDR3 likely stems from a read error. V gene TRBV12-3 or TRBV12-4 combines with J gene TRBJ2-3; D is uncertain. The CDR3 has 11 residues. Between the trimmed V and J ends, which lost 3 bases and 7 bases, there was a span of 5 bases. The CDR3 reads CASSLGNTQYC. CDR3 nucleotides: TGTGCCAGCAGTTTGGGTAATACGCAGTATTGT.

This clonotype was counted at least ten times. The chain recombines TRBV20-1 with TRBJ2-5; 11 bases map to TRBD2. Trimming took 6 bases from V and 5 from J; bases not matched to a gene: 11. The CDR3 contains 15 residues. The germline CDR1 and CDR2 sequences are DFQATT and SNEGSKA (reference sequence). The CDR3 here is CSAHTSGGPRETQYF. In nucleotides, the CDR3 is TGCAGTGCCCATACTAGCGGGGGCCCTCGGGAGACCCAGTACTTC.

The chain has TRBV29-1 and TRBJ1-4; D call uncertain. Trimming took 7 bases from V and 4 from J, leaving 22 bases between them. The CDR3 is 16 residues long. From germline, CDR1 is SQVTM and CDR2 ANQGSEA. The chain's CDR3 is CSASLTSPGGNEKLFF. The CDR3 nucleotides are TGCAGCGCCTCTCTTACTTCCCCGGGAGGTAATGAAAAACTGTTTTTT.

The chain carries TRBV7-9 and TRBJ2-3; no clear D. From germline, CDR1 is SEHNR and CDR2 FQNEAQ (reference sequence). The CDR3 totals 16 residues. The germline V and J ends were trimmed by 7 bases and 0 bases, with 17 bases remaining between them. This chain's CDR3 is CASIFSLGVSTDTQYF. The DNA of the CDR3 is TGTGCCAGCATTTTTAGTTTGGGCGTAAGCACAGATACGCAGTATTTT.

This clonotype was seen a few times. This chain uses TRBV4-2 with TRBJ1-4, with D unresolved. The germline V gene encodes CDR1 LGHNA and CDR2 YNFKEQ. The length of the CDR3 is 16 residues. The V end was cut by 4 bases, the J end by 1 base, with 13 bases between. Here the CDR3 reads CASSPQTKGTNEKLFF. CDR3 nucleotides: TGTGCCAGCAGCCCCCAAACCAAGGGAACTAATGAAAAACTGTTTTTT.

This clonotype was counted at least ten times. The chain is built from TRBV29-1 and TRBJ1-2; D is undetermined. V shed 2 bases and J shed 2 bases, with 18 bases lying between them. The CDR3 covers 16 residues. The germline V gene encodes CDR1 SQVTM and CDR2 ANQGSEA. The chain's CDR3 is CSVEIPGTSSNYGYTF. The DNA of the CDR3 is TGCAGCGTTGAAATCCCTGGTACATCCTCAAACTATGGCTACACCTTC. The complete variable domain, with remaining parts taken from reference TRBV29-1 and TRBJ1-2, reads SAVISQKPSRDICQRGTSLTIQCQVDSQVTMMFWYRQQPGQSLTLIATANQGSEATYESGFVIDKFPISRPNLTFSTLTVSNMSPEDSSIYLCSVEIPGTSSNYGYTFGSGTRLTVV.

The chain joins TRBV5-1 to TRBJ1-3, with a possible D match to TRBD1 (5 bases). Germline lookup yields CDR1 SGHRS and CDR2 YFSETQ. V was trimmed by 4 bases and J by 4 bases, leaving 12 bases between them. CDR3 size: 14 residues. The DNA of the CDR3 is TGCGCCAGCAGCCCGTCAGGGTCCGGAAACACCATATATTTT. Its protein is CASSPSGSGNTIYF.

The chain joins TRBV7-9 to TRBJ2-4; 9 bases line up with TRBD1. Germline values: CDR1 SEHNR, CDR2 FQNEAQ (reference sequence). The CDR3 length is 19 residues. V trimming: 1 base; J trimming: 0 bases; junction bases outside the gene matches: 10. The DNA of the CDR3 is TGTGCCAGCAGCTTAGACCAACAGGGGGCCGGACTAGCCAAAAACATTCAGTACTTC. Translating it yields CASSLDQQGAGLAKNIQYF.

Concerning this clonotype: This may be a read error: a much more frequent sequence differs by one nucleotide. The CDR3 DNA sequence: TGTGCCAGCAGCTTGGAGTGGGGGGCCGGCGGCGAGGAGCTGTTTTTT. This sequence encodes CASSLEWGAGGEELFF. This chain connects TRBV5-8 to TRBJ2-2; tentatively, D is TRBD1 or TRBD2 (6 bases each). Germline V gene data show CDR1 as SGHTS and CDR2 as YDEGEE. The CDR3 is made up of 16 amino acids. V was cut by 0 bases and J by 10 bases, with 19 bases left in between. The full variable domain, completed using reference TRBV5-8 and TRBJ2-2, is EAGVTQSPTHLIKTRGQQATLRCSPISGHTSVYWYQQALGLGLQFLLWYDEGEERNRGNFPPRFSGRQFPNYSSELNVNALELEDSALYLCASSLEWGAGGEELFFGEGSRLTVL.

This chain links TRBV20-1 with TRBJ2-1; D not resolved. The CDR3 length is 10 residues. V was cut by 4 bases and J by 9 bases, with 7 bases left in between. The germline V gene encodes CDR1 DFQATT and CDR2 SNEGSKA (reference sequence). The CDR3 DNA reads as TGCAGTGCTATCCTCGGTGAGCAGTTCTTC. Amino acids: CSAILGEQFF.

The chain has TRBV7-3 and TRBJ2-3; 15 bases fit TRBD2. J gave up 9 bases and V 4 bases, and 2 bases lay outside the gene matches. Germline V lookup: CDR1 SGHTA, CDR2 FQGTGA. This CDR3 comprises 14 residues. Written as DNA, the CDR3 is TGTGCCAGCAGCTCCGGACTAGCGGGGGGGACGCAGTATTTT. Translation gives CASSSGLAGGTQYF.

The chain has TRBV6-6 and TRBJ2-5, with TRBD2 matching over 9 bases. J was trimmed by 5 bases and V by 7 bases; bases with no gene match: 11. The CDR3 loop spans 15 amino acids. CDR1 is MNHNY, CDR2 SVGAGI, per germline (reference sequence). The CDR3 nucleotides are TGTGCCAGCACTTTAAGCTCTAGCGGGGTGGAGACCCAGTACTTC. Translating it yields CASTLSSSGVETQYF.

V usage is TRBV20-1 and J usage is TRBJ2-1, with TRBD2 matching over 11 bases. The V gene's germline CDR1 is DFQATT and CDR2 SNEGSKA (reference sequence). CDR3 length equals 15 residues. The trim removed 6 bases at V and 4 bases at J, leaving 8 bases unmatched. CDR3 region: CSAITGTSGYNEQFF. The CDR3 nucleotides read TGCAGTGCCATAACCGGGACTAGCGGATACAATGAGCAGTTCTTC.